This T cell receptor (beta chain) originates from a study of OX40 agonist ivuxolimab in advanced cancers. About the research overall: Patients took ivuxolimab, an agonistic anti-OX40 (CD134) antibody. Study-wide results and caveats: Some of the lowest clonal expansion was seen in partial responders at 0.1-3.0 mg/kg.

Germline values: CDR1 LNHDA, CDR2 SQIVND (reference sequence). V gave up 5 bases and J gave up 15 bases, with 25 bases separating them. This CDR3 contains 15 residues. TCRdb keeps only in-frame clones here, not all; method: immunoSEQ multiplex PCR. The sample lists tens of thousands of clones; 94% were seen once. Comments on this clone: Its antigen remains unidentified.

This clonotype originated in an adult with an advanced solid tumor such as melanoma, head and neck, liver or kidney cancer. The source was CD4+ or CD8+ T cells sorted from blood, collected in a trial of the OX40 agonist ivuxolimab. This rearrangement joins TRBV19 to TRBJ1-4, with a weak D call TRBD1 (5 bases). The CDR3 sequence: CASSLTEGTGLGVFF. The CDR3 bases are TGTGCCAGTAGTCTAACAGAGGGGACCGGACTGGGGGTGTTTTTT.